The 15 T cell receptor beta chains reported below all come from one sample, sequenced in a study of blood T cell repertoires in COVID-19. Here immunoSEQ multiplex PCR was the method, and the copy in TCRdb shows in-frame clones only, minus some. The sample lists a few hundred thousand clones, around 84% seen once, with 6.6% in the top ten. Sequenced sample: PBMCs or T cells enriched from blood (not recorded which). The receptors here all came from a woman aged 45-65 years who had been exposed to COVID-19.

The rearrangement joins TRBV3-1 (or the pseudogene TRBV3-2) to TRBJ1-2, with TRBD1 matching over 9 bases. V shed 0 bases and J 8 bases; nucleotides not matched to a gene: 7. The CDR3 sequence is 15 residues long. The germline gives CDR1 LGHDT, CDR2 YNNKEL (reference sequence). The CDR3 region has the DNA TGTGCCAGCAGCCAAGACTTGGGACAGGGCGCCGGCTACACCTTC. Translating it yields CASSQDLGQGAGYTF.

J is TRBJ1-5 and V is TRBV6-2 or TRBV6-3, with D possibly TRBD1 on 5 matching bases. Germline CDR1 reads MNHEY; CDR2 reads SVGEGT. V was clipped by 4 bases and J by 3 bases, with 16 bases between them. The CDR3 has 16 amino acids. In nucleotides, the CDR3 is TGTGCCAGCAGTTGGGGGGAGGTACAGCTCAATCAGCCCCAGCATTTT. Encoded protein: CASSWGEVQLNQPQHF.

At least ten counts were recorded for this clone. The rearrangement joins TRBV15 to TRBJ2-7; the D gene is possibly TRBD2 (7 bases). This CDR3 comprises 15 residues. Trimming shortened V by 8 bases and J by 3 bases, and 20 bases separated the two germline ends. Germline assignment: CDR1 LNHNV and CDR2 YYDKDF (reference sequence). This CDR3 reads CATRRNAGAHYEQYF. The CDR3 region has the DNA TGTGCCACCCGCCGGAACGCGGGGGCACACTACGAGCAGTACTTC.

The rearrangement uses TRBV7-3 and TRBJ2-2; D is perhaps TRBD1 (5 bases). Per the germline V gene, CDR1 is SGHTA and CDR2 is FQGTGA. The CDR3 consists of 15 residues. Trimming took 5 bases from V and 2 from J, leaving 12 bases between them. CDR3 region: CASSTTGGNTGELFF. The CDR3 DNA is TGTGCCAGCAGCACTACAGGCGGTAACACCGGGGAGCTGTTTTTT.

The genes are TRBV2 and TRBJ1-2; D uncertain. From germline, CDR1 is SNHLY and CDR2 FYNNEI. The CDR3 totals 14 residues. Trimming removed 1 base from V and 2 bases from J, with 8 bases in between. The CDR3 here is CASSEELANYGYTF. The CDR3 region has the DNA TGTGCCAGCAGTGAAGAGCTAGCCAACTATGGCTACACCTTC.

This chain's CDR3 is CAWSVGSRDGLKQYF. In DNA, the CDR3 is TGTGCCTGGAGTGTAGGGTCCAGGGATGGGCTCAAGCAGTACTTC. The chain employs TRBV30 and TRBJ2-7, with TRBD1 as a possible D gene (5 bases). CDR1 GTSNPN and CDR2 SVGIG come from the germline V gene (reference sequence). The CDR3 is made up of 15 amino acids. V lost 0 bases, J lost 8 bases, and 20 bases lay in between. Supplemented by reference TRBV30 and TRBJ2-7, the full variable domain reads SQTIHQWPATLVQPVGSPLSLECTVEGTSNPNLYWYRQAAGRGLQLLFYSVGIGQISSEVPQNLSASRPQDRQFILSSKKLLLSDSGFYLCAWSVGSRDGLKQYFGPGTRLTVT.

This clone was found once. The chain is built from TRBV14 and TRBJ2-3; 13 bases align to TRBD2. Trimming cost V 4 bases and J 6 bases; bases outside gene matches: 7. Per germline, CDR1 SGHDN and CDR2 FVKESK. This CDR3 region has 16 residues. CDR3 coding DNA: TGTGCCAGCAGCCGGACTAGCGGGGGCCCTGGGGATACGCAGTATTTT. Translated: CASSRTSGGPGDTQYF.

V usage is TRBV30 and J usage is TRBJ1-1, with a possible D match to TRBD1 (5 bases). CDR3 length: 12 amino acids. Looked up from germline, CDR1 is GTSNPN and CDR2 is SVGIG (reference sequence). The V end was cut by 2 bases, the J end by 10 bases, with 14 bases between. The CDR3 DNA reads TGTGCCTGGAGTCGGGGGGGGTATGGAGCTTTCTTT. Its protein is CAWSRGGYGAFF.

This chain joins TRBV6-4 and TRBJ2-1; 9 bases match TRBD2. The CDR3 has 14 amino acids. J was trimmed by 4 bases and V by 4 bases; bases with no gene match: 2. Germline lookup yields CDR1 MRHNA and CDR2 SNTAGT. CDR3 in amino acids: CASSVSGGYNEQFF. CDR3 DNA sequence: TGTGCCAGCAGTGTTAGCGGGGGTTACAATGAGCAGTTCTTC.

The chain couples TRBV12-5 to TRBJ2-1; 9 positions match TRBD2. V was pared by 3 bases and J by 5 bases, with 2 bases of the junction left unmatched. Germline CDR1 LGHNT, CDR2 FRNRAP. The CDR3 extends over 14 amino acids. CDR3: CASGFLAGDNEQFF. CDR3 in DNA: TGTGCTAGTGGTTTCTTAGCGGGGGACAATGAGCAGTTCTTC. Using reference TRBV12-5 and TRBJ2-1 for the parts outside the CDR3, the full variable domain is DARVTQTPRHKVTEMGQEVTMRCQPILGHNTVFWYRQTMMQGLELLAYFRNRAPLDDSGMPKDRFSAEMPDATLATLKIQPSEPRDSAVYFCASGFLAGDNEQFFGPGTRLTVL.

The chain is built from TRBV7-6 and TRBJ2-3, with D possibly TRBD2 on 6 matching bases. V shed 2 bases and J shed 5 bases, with 17 bases lying between them. This CDR3 is built from 16 residues. CDR1 and CDR2 from the germline V gene are SGHVS and FNYEAQ. The CDR3 sequence is CASSLRRGPEVDTQYF. In nucleotides, the CDR3 is TGTGCCAGCAGCTTACGGCGGGGACCTGAGGTAGATACGCAGTATTTT.

This chain joins TRBV21-1 and TRBJ1-4. TRBV21-1 corresponds to a pseudogene. The CDR3 has 15 residues. The CDR3 nucleotides are TGTGCCAGCAGCAACCGTCGGGGGACTAATGAAAAACTGTTTTTT. Translating it yields CASSNRRGTNEKLFF.

The V call is TRBV2, the J call TRBJ2-3; D unclear. V lost 3 bases, J lost 2 bases, and 6 bases lay in between. The CDR3 covers 13 residues. Germline values: CDR1 SNHLY, CDR2 FYNNEI. CDR3 DNA: TGTGCCAGCAGTGACTATAACACAGATACGCAGTATTTT. Residues: CASSDYNTDTQYF.

Only one count was recorded for this clone. The rearrangement joins TRBV15 to TRBJ2-2; TRBD2 matches 13 bases. Germline V gives CDR1 LNHNV, CDR2 YYDKDF (reference sequence). CDR3 length: 18 residues. The V gene end was trimmed by 3 bases and the J gene end by 2 bases; junction bases not matched to a gene: 6. The CDR3 nucleotides are TGTGCCACCAGCAGGAGACTAGCGGGGGGTCAAAACACCGGGGAGCTGTTTTTT. It codes for CATSRRLAGGQNTGELFF.

This clone was seen just once. The rearrangement links TRBV6-5 to TRBJ1-3, with D perhaps matching TRBD1 (6 bases). The germline CDR1 and CDR2 sequences are MNHEY and SVGAGI. V was pared by 9 bases and J by 4 bases, with 16 bases between. CDR3 length: 14 amino acids. CDR3 DNA sequence: TGTGCCAGTCGCTATGGGGGGGCAGGAAACACCATATATTTT. Encoded protein: CASRYGGAGNTIYF.